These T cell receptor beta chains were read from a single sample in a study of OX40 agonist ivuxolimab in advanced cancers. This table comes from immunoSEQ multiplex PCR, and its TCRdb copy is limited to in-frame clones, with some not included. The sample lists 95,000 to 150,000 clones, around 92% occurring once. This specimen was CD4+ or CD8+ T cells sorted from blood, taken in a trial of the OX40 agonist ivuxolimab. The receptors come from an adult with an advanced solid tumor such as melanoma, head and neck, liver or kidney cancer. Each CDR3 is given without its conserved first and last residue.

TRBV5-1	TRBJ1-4	ASNAGTGVDEKLF
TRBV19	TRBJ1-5	ASSVNEVQPQH
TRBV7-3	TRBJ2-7	ASSPVAAGYSYEQY
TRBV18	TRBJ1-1	ASSPPGRGTEAF
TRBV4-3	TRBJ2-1	ASSQDGPGQGAGGRNEQF
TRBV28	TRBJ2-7	ASSFTSGRADEQY
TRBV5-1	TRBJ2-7	ASSLLGDRGSYEQY
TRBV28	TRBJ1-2	ALGGNYGYT
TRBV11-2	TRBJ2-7	ASSPMGSSSYEQY
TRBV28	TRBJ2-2	AMEDARTGELF